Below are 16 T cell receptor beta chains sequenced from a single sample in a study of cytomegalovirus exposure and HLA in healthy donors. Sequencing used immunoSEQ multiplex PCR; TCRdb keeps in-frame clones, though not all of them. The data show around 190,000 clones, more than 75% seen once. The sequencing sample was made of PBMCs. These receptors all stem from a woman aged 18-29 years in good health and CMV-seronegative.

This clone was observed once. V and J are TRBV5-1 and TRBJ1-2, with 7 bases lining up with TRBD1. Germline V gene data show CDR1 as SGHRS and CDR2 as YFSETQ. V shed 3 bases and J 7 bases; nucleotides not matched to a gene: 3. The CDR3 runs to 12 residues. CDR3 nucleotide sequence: TGCGCCAGCAGCTCCGACAGGGTTGGCTACACCTTC. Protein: CASSSDRVGYTF.

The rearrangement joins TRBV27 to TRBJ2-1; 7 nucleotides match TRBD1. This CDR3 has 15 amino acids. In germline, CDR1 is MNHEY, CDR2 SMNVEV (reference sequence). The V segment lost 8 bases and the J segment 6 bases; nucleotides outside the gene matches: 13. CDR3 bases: TGTGCCAGCCTGGAACAGGGGTCCGGGTTCAATGAGCAGTTCTTC. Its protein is CASLEQGSGFNEQFF.

CDR3 bases: TGTGCCAGCAGCTTAGGACTTAGGGCGGGGTCATCCTACAATGAGCAGTTCTTC. It specifies CASSLGLRAGSSYNEQFF. This chain joins TRBV7-8 and TRBJ2-1; D possibly corresponds to TRBD2 (6 bases). The CDR3 is 18 residues long. Trimming cost V 1 base and J 1 base, with 17 bases left between them. Germline V gene data show CDR1 as SGHVS and CDR2 as FQNEAQ.

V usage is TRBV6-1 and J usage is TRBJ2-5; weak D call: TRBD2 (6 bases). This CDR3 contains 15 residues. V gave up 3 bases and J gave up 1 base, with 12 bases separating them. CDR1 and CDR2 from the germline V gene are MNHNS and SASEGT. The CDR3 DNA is TGTGCCAGCAGTGATAATGGGGGGTCCCAAGAGACCCAGTACTTC. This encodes CASSDNGGSQETQYF.

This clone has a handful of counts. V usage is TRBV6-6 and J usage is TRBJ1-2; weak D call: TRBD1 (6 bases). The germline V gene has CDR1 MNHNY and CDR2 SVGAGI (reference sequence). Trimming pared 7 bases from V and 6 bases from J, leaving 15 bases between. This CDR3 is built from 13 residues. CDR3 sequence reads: CASIRRQEDGYTF. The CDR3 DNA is TGTGCCAGCATTAGACGACAGGAGGATGGCTACACCTTC.

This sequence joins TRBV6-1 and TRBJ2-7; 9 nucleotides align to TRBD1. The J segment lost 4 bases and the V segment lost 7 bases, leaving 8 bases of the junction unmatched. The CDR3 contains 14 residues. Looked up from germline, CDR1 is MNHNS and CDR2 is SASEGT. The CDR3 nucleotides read TGTGCCAGCATCCTCGGGACAGGGCTGTACGAGCAGTACTTC. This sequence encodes CASILGTGLYEQYF.

DNA for the CDR3: TGTGCCAGCAGCTCCGGGGACTACTACGAGCAGTACTTC. Amino acid sequence: CASSSGDYYEQYF. V is TRBV11-2 and J is TRBJ2-7; 7 nucleotides agree with TRBD2. V lost 4 bases, J lost 3 bases, and 3 bases stayed unmatched. CDR1 and CDR2 (germline): SGHAT, FQNNGV. The CDR3 consists of 13 residues. Full variable domain (rest looked up from reference TRBV11-2 and TRBJ2-7): EAGVAQSPRYKIIEKRQSVAFWCNPISGHATLYWYQQILGQGPKLLIQFQNNGVVDDSQLPKDRFSAERLKGVDSTLKIQPAKLEDSAVYLCASSSGDYYEQYFGPGTRLTVT.

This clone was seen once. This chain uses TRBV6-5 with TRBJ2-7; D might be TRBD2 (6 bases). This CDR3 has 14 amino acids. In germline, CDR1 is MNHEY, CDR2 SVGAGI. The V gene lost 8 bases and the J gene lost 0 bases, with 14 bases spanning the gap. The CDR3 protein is CASRGLASSYEQYF. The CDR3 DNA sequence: TGTGCCAGCCGGGGACTCGCTAGCTCCTACGAGCAGTACTTC.

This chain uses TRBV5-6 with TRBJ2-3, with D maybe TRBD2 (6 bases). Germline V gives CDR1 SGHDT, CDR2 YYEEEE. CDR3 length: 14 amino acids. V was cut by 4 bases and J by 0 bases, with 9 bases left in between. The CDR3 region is CASSRGVSTDTQYF. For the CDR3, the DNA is TGTGCCAGCAGCCGCGGGGTAAGCACAGATACGCAGTATTTT.

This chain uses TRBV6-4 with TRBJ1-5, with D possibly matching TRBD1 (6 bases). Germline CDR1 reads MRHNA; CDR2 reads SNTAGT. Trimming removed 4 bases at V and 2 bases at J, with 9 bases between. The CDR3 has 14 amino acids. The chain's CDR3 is CASSAGDGNQPQHF. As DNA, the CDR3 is TGTGCCAGCAGTGCAGGGGACGGCAATCAGCCCCAGCATTTT.

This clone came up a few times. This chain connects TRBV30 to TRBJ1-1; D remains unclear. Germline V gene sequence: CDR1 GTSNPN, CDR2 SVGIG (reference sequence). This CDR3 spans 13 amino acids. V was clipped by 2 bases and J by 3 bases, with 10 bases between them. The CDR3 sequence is CAWSFGRDTEAFF. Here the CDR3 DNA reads TGTGCCTGGAGTTTCGGGAGGGACACTGAAGCTTTCTTT.

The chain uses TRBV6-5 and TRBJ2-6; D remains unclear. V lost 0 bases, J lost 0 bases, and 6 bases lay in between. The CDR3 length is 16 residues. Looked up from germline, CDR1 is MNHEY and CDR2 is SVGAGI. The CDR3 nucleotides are TGTGCCAGCAGTTACTCTGCCAGCTCTGGGGCCAACGTCCTGACTTTC. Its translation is CASSYSASSGANVLTF.

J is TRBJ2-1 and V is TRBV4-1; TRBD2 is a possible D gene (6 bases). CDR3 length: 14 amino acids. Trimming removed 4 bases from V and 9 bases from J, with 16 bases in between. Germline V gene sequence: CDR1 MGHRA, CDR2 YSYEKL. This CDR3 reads CASSLTPGEREQFF. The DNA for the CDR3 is TGCGCCAGCAGCCTCACGCCGGGAGAGCGTGAGCAGTTCTTC.

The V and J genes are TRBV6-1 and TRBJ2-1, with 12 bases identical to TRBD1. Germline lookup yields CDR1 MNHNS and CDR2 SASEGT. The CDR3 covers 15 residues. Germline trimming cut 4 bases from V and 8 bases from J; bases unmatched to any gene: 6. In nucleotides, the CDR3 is TGTGCCAGCAGTGCATCCGGGACAGGGGGCTATGAGCAGTTCTTC. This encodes CASSASGTGGYEQFF.

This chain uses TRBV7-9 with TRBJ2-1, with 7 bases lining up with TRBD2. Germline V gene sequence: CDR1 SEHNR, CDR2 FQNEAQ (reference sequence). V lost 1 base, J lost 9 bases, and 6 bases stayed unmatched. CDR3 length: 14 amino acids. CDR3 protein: CASSLGGRGSEQFF. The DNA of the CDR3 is TGTGCCAGCAGCTTAGGCGGGAGAGGGTCTGAGCAGTTCTTC.

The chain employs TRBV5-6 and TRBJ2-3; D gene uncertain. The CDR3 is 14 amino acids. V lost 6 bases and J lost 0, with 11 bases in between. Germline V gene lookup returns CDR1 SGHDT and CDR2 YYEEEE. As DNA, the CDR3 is TGTGCCAGCATCGTCCTTTCTAGCACAGATACGCAGTATTTT. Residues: CASIVLSSTDTQYF.